This T cell receptor beta chain was recovered during a study of T cell changes during pregnancy in multiple sclerosis. The length of the CDR3 is 13 residues. V lost 5 bases and J lost 8; bases outside the gene matches: 4. CDR1 and CDR2 from the germline V gene are MNHEY and SMNVEV (reference sequence). Here immunoSEQ multiplex PCR was the method, and the copy in TCRdb shows in-frame clones only, minus some. The sample carries just under 95,000 clones, 92% recorded once. The genes are TRBV27 and TRBJ2-1; 9 bases line up with TRBD2. Sequencing was performed on peripheral blood, taken in the first trimester of pregnancy. This receptor was taken from a female donor with multiple sclerosis, enrolled in a pregnancy study. CDR3 sequence reads: CASSVAGAYEQFF. Here the CDR3 DNA reads TGTGCCAGCAGTGTAGCGGGAGCCTATGAGCAGTTCTTC.